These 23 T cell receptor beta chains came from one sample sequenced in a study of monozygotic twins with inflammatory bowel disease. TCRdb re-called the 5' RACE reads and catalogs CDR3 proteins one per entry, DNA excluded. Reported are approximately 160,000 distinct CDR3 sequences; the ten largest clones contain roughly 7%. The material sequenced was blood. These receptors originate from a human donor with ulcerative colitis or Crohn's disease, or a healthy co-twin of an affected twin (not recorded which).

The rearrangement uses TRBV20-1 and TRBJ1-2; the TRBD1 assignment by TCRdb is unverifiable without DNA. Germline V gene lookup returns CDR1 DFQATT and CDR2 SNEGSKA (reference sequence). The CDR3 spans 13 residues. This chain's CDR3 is CSAPKAGDYGYTF.

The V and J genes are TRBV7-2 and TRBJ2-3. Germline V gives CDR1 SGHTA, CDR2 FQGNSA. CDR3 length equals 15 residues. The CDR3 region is CASSFMRLATDTQYF.

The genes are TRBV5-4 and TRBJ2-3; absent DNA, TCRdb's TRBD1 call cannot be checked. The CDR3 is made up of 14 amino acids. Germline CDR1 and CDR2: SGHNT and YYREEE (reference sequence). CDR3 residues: CASSSRDYTDTQYF.

The CDR3 here is CASDWGDRSNTEAFF. V usage is TRBV12-3 or TRBV12-4 and J usage is TRBJ1-1; TCRdb indicates TRBD1, and absent DNA this call remains unverified. This CDR3 has 15 residues.

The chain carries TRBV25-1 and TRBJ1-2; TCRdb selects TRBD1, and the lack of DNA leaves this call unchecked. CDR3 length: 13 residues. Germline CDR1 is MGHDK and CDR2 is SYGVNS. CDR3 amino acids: CASSRTGKYGYTF.

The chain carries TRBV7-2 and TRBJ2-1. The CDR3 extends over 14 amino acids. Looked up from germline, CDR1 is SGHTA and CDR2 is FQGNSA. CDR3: CASSLSGSLNEQFF.

The CDR3 loop reads CASSLVGGSNQPQHF. The V call is TRBV5-1, the J call TRBJ1-5; TCRdb indicates TRBD1, and absent DNA this call remains unverified. The germline V gene has CDR1 SGHRS and CDR2 YFSETQ. The CDR3 totals 15 residues.

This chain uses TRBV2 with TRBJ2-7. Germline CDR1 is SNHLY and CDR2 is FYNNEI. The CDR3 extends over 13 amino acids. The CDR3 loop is CASNGAPSYEQYF.

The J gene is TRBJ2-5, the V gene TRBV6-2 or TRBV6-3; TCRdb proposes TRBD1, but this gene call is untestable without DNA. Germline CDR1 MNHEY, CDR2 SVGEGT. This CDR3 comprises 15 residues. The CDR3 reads CASRSLDRGVKTQYF.

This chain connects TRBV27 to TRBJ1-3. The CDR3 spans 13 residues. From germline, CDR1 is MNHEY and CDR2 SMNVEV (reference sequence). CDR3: CASSDAIGNTIYF.

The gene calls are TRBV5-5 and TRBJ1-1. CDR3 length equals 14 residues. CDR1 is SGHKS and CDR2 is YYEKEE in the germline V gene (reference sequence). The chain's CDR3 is CASSLGPPNTEAFF. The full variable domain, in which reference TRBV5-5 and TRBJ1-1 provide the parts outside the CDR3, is DAGVTQSPTHLIKTRGQQVTLRCSPISGHKSVSWYQQVLGQGPQFIFQYYEKEERGRGNFPDRFSARQFPNYSSELNVNALLLGDSALYLCASSLGPPNTEAFFGQGTRLTVV.

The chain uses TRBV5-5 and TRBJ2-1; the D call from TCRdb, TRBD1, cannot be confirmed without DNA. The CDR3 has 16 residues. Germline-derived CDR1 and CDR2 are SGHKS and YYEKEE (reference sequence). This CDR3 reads CASSLRGGGSYNEQFF.

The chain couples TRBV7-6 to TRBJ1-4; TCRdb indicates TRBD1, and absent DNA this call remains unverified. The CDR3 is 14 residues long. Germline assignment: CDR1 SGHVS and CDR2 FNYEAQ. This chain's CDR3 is CASSAAGMGEKLFF.

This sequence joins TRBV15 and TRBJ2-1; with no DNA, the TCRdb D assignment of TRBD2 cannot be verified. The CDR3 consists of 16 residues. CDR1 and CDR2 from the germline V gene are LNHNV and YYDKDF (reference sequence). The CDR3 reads CATSRMRKGSYNEQFF.

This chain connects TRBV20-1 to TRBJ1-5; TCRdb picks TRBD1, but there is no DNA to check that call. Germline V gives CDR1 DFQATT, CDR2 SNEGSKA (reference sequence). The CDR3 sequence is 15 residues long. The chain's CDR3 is CSALNRDKGGQPQHF.

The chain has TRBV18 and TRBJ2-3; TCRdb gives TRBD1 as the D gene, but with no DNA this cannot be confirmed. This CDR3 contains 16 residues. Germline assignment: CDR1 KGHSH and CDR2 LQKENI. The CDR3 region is CASSPTSGILSDTQYF.

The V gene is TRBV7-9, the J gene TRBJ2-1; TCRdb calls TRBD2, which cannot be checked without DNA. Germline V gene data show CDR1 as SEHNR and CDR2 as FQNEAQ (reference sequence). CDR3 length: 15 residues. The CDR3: CASSSLAGGKSEQFF.

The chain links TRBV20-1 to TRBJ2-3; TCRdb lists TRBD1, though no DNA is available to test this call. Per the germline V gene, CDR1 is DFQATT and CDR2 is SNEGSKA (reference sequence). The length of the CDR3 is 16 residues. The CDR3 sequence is CSARRGGEARTDTQYF.

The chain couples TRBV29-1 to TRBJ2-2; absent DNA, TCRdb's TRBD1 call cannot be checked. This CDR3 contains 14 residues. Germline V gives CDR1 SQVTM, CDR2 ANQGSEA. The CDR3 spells CSVRTGRAGGELFF.

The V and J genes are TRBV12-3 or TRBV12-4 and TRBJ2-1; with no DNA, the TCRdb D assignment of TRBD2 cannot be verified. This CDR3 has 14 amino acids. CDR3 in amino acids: CASRSRGRYNEQFF.

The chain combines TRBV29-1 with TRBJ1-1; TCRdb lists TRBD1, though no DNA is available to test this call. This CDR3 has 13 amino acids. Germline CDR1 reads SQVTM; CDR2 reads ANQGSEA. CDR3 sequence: CSVEEQGSTEAFF.

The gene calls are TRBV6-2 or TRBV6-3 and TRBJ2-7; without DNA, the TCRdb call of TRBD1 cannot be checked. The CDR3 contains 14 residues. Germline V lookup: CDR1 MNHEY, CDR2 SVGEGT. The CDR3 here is CASSATGQTYEQYF.

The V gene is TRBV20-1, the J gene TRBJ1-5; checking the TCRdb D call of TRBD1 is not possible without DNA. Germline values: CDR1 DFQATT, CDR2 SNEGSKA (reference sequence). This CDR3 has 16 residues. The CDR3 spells CSAWDNRLILNQPQHF.